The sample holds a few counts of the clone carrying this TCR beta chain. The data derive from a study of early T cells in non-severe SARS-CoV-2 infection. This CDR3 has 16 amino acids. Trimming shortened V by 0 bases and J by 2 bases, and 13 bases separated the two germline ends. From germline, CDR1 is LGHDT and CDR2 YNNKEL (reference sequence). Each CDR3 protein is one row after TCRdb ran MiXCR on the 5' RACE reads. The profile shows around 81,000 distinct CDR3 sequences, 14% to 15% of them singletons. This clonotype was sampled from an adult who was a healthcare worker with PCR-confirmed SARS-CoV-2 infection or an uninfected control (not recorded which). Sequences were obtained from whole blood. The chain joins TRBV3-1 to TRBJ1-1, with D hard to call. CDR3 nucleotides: TGTGCCAGCAGCCAAGAGACCCGGACTTCAAACACTGAAGCTTTCTTT. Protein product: CASSQETRTSNTEAFF.